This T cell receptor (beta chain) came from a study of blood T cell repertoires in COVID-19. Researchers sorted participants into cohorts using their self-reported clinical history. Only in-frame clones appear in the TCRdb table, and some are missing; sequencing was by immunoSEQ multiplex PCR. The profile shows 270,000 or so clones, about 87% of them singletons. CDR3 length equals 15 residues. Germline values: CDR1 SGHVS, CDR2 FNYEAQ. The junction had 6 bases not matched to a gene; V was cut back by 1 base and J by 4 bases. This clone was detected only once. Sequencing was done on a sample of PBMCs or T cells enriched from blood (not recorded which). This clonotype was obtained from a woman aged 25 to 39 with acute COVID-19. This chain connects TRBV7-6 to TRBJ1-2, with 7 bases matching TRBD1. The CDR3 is CASSLGRGQAYGYTF. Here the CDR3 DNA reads TGTGCCAGCAGCTTAGGGAGGGGGCAAGCCTATGGCTACACCTTC.